The text below deals with one T cell receptor beta chain. The antigen it binds to is not known. There are no base qualities to consult, and no much larger clone falls within one base. CDR1 WSHSY and CDR2 SAAADI were looked up in the germline V gene. Germline trimming: 7 bases from V, 6 bases from J; junction bases outside gene matches: 13. The CDR3 goes from the cysteine to the phenylalanine over 15 residues. Only the CDR3 part of the read is kept: 45 bases, read in frame from the first base. Each collaborating institution followed its own protocols to collect whole blood in K2EDTA tubes. For TCRbeta analysis, collaborator samples were shipped as frozen whole blood, as isolated PBMCs, or as DNA extracted from either sample type. The sample originates from a study of blood T cell repertoires in COVID-19 (dated by TCRdb to the early 2020s). About the full investigation: Samples covering the acute and convalescent phases of COVID-19 were provided by collaborators in the United States, Italy and Spain. The prospective study material was composed of cDNA or gDNA derived from T cells, B-cell-depleted T cells, or PBMCs. Deeply sampled blood TCRbeta repertoires from subjects exposed to, actively infected with, or recovered from COVID-19 were included in the dataset. The repertoires were made available in a free public database intended to serve as a resource for research on the immune response to SARS-CoV-2. Samples were obtained from the ongoing ImmuneRACE study (first 160 participants) and from about 1,300 subjects provided by 6 global collaborators. Sample metadata almost always included a de-identified subject ID, COVID-19 status, age in years and sex. Where HLA class I and class II types were available, the types were taken from metadata supplied by the sample provider, not from assay-based typing. What the authors observed across the whole study: The quantity of clinical and demographic metadata differed by source and by participant and was supplied without curation.

The immunoSEQ Assay, a bias-controlled multiplex PCR, was used to amplify TCRbeta CDR3 regions from genomic DNA. The authors processed their data as follows. The number of nucleated cells in each sample was estimated by amplification of reference gene primers within the assay. To quantify the absolute abundance of each unique TCRbeta CDR3 rearrangement, sequence reads were collapsed and filtered. Productive Simpson clonality was computed per sample as the square root of Simpson's diversity index over productive rearrangements. Entries here come from immuneACCESS through TCRdb and include only in-frame sequences with V and J called. Some clones fail to appear in such tables; in the studies checked, an unresolved V gene covers under half of the shortfall, and the cause of the remainder is unknown. D and trimming come from the DNA, and the V and J calls and clone size come from that table. This sample gives some 120,000 clones in total; around 89% of them show up just once. The ten largest clonotypes hold about 19% of the sample.

This sequence was found in a human donor with acute or convalescent COVID-19. The donor label of this sample is uncertain. The sequenced sample consisted of peripheral blood. Recombination linked TRBV10-2 to TRBJ2-7, with 9 junctional bases fitting TRBD1. The nucleotides are TGCGCCAGCACCCGGGGAGGGGACAGGGCTGGCGAGCAGTACTTC. This yields the protein CASTRGGDRAGEQYF.